A single sample gave rise to the 2 T cell receptor beta chains below, sequenced in a study of response to subunit inactivated influenza vaccine. TCRdb re-called the RT-PCR reads with MiXCR, one entry per CDR3 protein. The sample includes approximately 170,000 distinct CDR3 sequences, roughly 12% of them seen just once. The same specimen was also included in a second study, on T cells expressing NK-cell markers. That work adds: UMIs were included in TCR beta cDNA generated by 5'RACE template switching.

The sample here was CD8+ T cells sorted from PBMCs, taken 12 days after vaccination. The receptor source for this set is a man aged 50-60 years who received an inactivated influenza vaccine.

V is TRBV6-5 and J is TRBJ2-1; D is uncertain. The V end was cut by 7 bases, the J end by 5 bases, with 9 bases between. Germline CDR1 MNHEY, CDR2 SVGAGI. This CDR3 is built from 12 residues. The CDR3 coding sequence is TGTGCCAGCAAAAGGCCTAACAATGAGCAGTTCTTC. Protein product: CASKRPNNEQFF.

The chain combines TRBV27 with TRBJ1-2; D not certain. The CDR3 contains 15 residues. The germline CDR1 and CDR2 sequences are MNHEY and SMNVEV (reference sequence). V lost 8 bases and J lost 2, with 18 bases in between. Here the CDR3 reads CASGIVAGINYGYTF. DNA of the CDR3: TGTGCCAGCGGAATCGTAGCGGGGATCAACTATGGCTACACCTTC.